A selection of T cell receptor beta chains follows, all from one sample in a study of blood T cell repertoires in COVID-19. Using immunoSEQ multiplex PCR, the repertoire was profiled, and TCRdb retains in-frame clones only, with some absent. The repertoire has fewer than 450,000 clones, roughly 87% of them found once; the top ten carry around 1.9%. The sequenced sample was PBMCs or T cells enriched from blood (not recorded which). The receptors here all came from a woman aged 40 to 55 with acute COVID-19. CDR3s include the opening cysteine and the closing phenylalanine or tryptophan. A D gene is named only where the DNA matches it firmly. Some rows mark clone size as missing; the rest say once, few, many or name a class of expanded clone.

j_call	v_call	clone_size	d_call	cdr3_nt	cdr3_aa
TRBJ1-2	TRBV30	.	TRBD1	TGTGCCTGGAGTGGCACCGGGACAGGGGCTTTCGGCTACACCTTC	CAWSGTGTGAFGYTF
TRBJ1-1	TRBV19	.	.	TGTGCCAGTAGTAGCGGGGGGGCGGACACTGAAGCTTTCTTT	CASSSGGADTEAFF
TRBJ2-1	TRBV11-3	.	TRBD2	TGTGCCAGCAGCTGGGCTGGACTAGCGGGGAATGAGCAGTTCTTC	CASSWAGLAGNEQFF
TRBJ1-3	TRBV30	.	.	TGTGCCTGGAGACCGACAGGAGACACCATATATTTT	CAWRPTGDTIYF
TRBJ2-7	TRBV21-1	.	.	TGTGCCAGCAGCAAAGTCATTTGGGCGTCAGGGGACACTTACGAGCAGTACTTC	CASSKVIWASGDTYEQYF
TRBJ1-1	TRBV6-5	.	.	TGTGCCAGCAGTTACTTAACACCGGGAGCAGGGGCTTTCTTT	CASSYLTPGAGAFF
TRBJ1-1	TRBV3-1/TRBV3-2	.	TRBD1	TGTGCCAGCAGCGCAGACAGGGCGTGGAACACTGAAGCTTTCTTT	CASSADRAWNTEAFF
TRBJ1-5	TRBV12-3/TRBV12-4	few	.	TGTGCCAGCAGTTTAGGGCAATCTCAGCCCCAGCATTTT	CASSLGQSQPQHF
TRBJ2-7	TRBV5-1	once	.	TGCGCCAGCAGCTTAGGAGTCTCCTACGAGCAGTACTTC	CASSLGVSYEQYF
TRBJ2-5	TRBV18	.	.	TGTGCCAGCTCACCATTCGCGGAGACCCAGTACTTC	CASSPFAETQYF
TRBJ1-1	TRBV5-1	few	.	TGCGCCAGCAGCCAAGATTACAGGGTCACTGAAGCTTTCTTT	CASSQDYRVTEAFF
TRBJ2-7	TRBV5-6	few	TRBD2	TGTGCCAGCAGCTTGATCGGGACTACCTCCTACGAGCAGTACTTC	CASSLIGTTSYEQYF
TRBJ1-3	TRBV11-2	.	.	TGTGCCAGCACCCAGGGTCCGGACAGCAGGGTTCATCATTTT	CASTQGPDSRVHHF
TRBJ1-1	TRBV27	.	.	TGTGCCAGCAGTAGGACAGATATGAACACTGAAGCTTTCTTT	CASSRTDMNTEAFF
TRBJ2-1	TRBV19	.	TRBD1	TGTGCCACTAACAAAGGGACAGCCTACTACAATGAGCAGTTCTTC	CATNKGTAYYNEQFF
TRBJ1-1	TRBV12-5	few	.	TGTGCTAGTGGTTTAAACAGGGATGGGGTCGTCGGGAACACTGAAGCTTTCTTT	CASGLNRDGVVGNTEAFF
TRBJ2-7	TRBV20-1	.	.	TGCAGTGCTAATGACAGGAATCCCTACGAGCAGTACTTC	CSANDRNPYEQYF
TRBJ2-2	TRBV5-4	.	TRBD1	TGTGCCAGCAGCTTGATGCAGGGGGCGGTTGTCGGGGAGCTGTTTTTT	CASSLMQGAVVGELFF
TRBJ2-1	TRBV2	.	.	TGTGCCAGCAGTTCACAGGGATATGAGCAGTTCTTC	CASSSQGYEQFF
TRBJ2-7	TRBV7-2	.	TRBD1	TGTGCCAGCAGCATCGGACAGGGCTACGAGCAGTACTTC	CASSIGQGYEQYF
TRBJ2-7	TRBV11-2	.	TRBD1	TGTGCCAGCAGCTTAGGACAGGGGGGCTACGAGCAGTACTTC	CASSLGQGGYEQYF
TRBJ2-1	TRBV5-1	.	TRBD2	TGCGCCAGCAGCTGGTTTACTAGCGGCTTCTCCTACAATGAGCAGTTCTTC	CASSWFTSGFSYNEQFF
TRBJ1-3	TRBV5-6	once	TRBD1	TGTGCCAGCAGCTCCAGGGGGTCCGGAAACACCATATATTTT	CASSSRGSGNTIYF
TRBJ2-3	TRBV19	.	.	TGTGCCAGTAGTATTAGCCTCACAGATACGCAGTATTTT	CASSISLTDTQYF
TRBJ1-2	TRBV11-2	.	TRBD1	TGTGCCAGCAGGGGGACAGGGTTCTATGGCTACACCTTC	CASRGTGFYGYTF
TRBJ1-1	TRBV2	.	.	TGTGCCAGCTGTTATGAAACAGGGATCAACACTGAAGCTTTCTTT	CASCYETGINTEAFF
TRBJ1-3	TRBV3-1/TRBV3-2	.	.	TGTGCCAGCAGCCAAGGGGGAGCTGGAAACACCATATATTTT	CASSQGGAGNTIYF
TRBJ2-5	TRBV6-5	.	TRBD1	TGTGCCAGCAGTCCCCGGACAGGGAGCCAGACCCAGTACTTC	CASSPRTGSQTQYF
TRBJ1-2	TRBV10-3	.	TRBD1	TGTGCCATCAGTGAATTGACAGGGGAAGGCTACACCTTC	CAISELTGEGYTF
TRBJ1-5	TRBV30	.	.	TGTGCCTGGCGCCCGGGAATCGAGAGCAATCAGCCCCAGCATTTT	CAWRPGIESNQPQHF
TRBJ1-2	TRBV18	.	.	TGTGCCAGCTCACCCGGCGGGGGGGCTTTCGACTATGGCTACACCTTC	CASSPGGGAFDYGYTF
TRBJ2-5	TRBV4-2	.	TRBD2	TGTGCCAGCAGCCAAGATCTAGCGGGGGGGAAAATCCAAGAGACCCAGTACTTC	CASSQDLAGGKIQETQYF
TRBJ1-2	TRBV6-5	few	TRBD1	TGTGCCAGCACCCTAGGGGGACAGTTTAACTATGGCTACACCTTC	CASTLGGQFNYGYTF
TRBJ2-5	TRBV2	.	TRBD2	TGTGCCAGCAGTGAATCTAGCGGGGGGGTTGGGACCCAGTACTTC	CASSESSGGVGTQYF
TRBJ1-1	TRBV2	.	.	TGTGCCAGGCTTATCGACTTGAACACTGAAGCTTTCTTT	CARLIDLNTEAFF
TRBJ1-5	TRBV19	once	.	TGTGCCAGTAGTGTGTTGGCAGGTCATAGCAATCAGCCCCAGCATTTT	CASSVLAGHSNQPQHF
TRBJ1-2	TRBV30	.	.	TGTGCCTGGAGGATCAGACAAGCCCATACCTATGGCTACACCTTC	CAWRIRQAHTYGYTF
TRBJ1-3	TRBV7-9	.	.	TGTGCCAGCAGCTCTAGCTTCGGCTCTGGAAACACCATATATTTT	CASSSSFGSGNTIYF
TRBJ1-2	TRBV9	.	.	TGTGCCAGCAGCGGAATTCGGAGTCTTTATGGCTACACCTTC	CASSGIRSLYGYTF
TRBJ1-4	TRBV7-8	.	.	TGTGCCAGCAGCTTAGGACAGATTAATGAAAAACTGTTTTTT	CASSLGQINEKLFF
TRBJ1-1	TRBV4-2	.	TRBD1	TGTGCCAGCAGCGGCCTCGGACAGGGGGCACCGAACACTGAAGCTTTCTTT	CASSGLGQGAPNTEAFF
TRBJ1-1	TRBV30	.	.	TGTGCCTGGAGCCTCACAGGGTATAATGAAGCTTTCTTT	CAWSLTGYNEAFF
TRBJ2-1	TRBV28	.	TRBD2	TGTGCCAGCGACCTGAACCGGGGGGTAAGGTTCTTC	CASDLNRGVRFF
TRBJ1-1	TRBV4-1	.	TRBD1	TGCGCCAGCAGCCAGGACAGGGGAAGTAACACTGAAGCTTTCTTT	CASSQDRGSNTEAFF
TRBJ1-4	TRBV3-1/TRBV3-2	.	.	TGTGCCAGCAGGAAACAGGGATCTAAGGAAAAACTGTTTTTT	CASRKQGSKEKLFF
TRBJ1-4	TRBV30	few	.	TGTGCCTGGGCTTCTCGGAGGATGGCGGAAAAACTGTTTTTT	CAWASRRMAEKLFF
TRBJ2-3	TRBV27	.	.	TGTGCCAGCAGTTCCTACACCGGAGGGTCGCAGTATTTT	CASSSYTGGSQYF
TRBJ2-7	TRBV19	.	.	TGTGCCAGTAGTATTTCAGGGCCTCACGAGCAGTACTTC	CASSISGPHEQYF
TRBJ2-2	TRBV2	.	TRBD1	TGTGCCAGCAGTATGACAGGGGGGGCCGGGGAGCTGTTTTTT	CASSMTGGAGELFF
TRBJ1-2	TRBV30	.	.	TGTGCCTGGAGTGTACAGGCAGGTTCTGGCTACACCTTC	CAWSVQAGSGYTF
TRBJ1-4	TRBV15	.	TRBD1	TGTGCCACCAGCAGAGATGGGACAGGGTATGAAAAACTGTTTTTT	CATSRDGTGYEKLFF
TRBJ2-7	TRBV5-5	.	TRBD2	TGTGCCAGCAGCCCCCCGGGACTAGATTACGAGCAGTACTTC	CASSPPGLDYEQYF
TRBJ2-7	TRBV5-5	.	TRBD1	TGTGCCAGCAGCTTTGGAACAGGGGGCTACGAGCAGTACTTC	CASSFGTGGYEQYF